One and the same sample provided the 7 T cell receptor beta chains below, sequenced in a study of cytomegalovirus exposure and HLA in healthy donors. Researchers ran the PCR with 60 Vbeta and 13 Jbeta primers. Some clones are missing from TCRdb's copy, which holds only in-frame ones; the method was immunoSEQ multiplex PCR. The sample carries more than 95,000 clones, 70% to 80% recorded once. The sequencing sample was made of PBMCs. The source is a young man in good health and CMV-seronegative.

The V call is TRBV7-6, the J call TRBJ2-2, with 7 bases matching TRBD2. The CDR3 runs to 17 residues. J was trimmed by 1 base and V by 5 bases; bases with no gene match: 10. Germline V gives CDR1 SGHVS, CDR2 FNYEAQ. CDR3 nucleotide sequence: TGTGCCAGCAGCCACCCGGGAGGCAGCGGGAACACCGGGGAGCTGTTTTTT. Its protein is CASSHPGGSGNTGELFF.

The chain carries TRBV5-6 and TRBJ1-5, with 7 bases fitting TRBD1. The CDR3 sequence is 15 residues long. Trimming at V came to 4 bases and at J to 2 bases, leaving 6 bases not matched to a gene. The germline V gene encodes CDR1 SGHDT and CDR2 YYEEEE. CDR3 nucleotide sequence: TGTGCCAGCAGCCTAGGGGGCCGAGGCAATCAGCCCCAGCATTTT. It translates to CASSLGGRGNQPQHF. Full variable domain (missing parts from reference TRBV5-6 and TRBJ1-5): DAGVTQSPTHLIKTRGQQVTLRCSPKSGHDTVSWYQQALGQGPQFIFQYYEEEERQRGNFPDRFSGHQFPNYSSELNVNALLLGDSALYLCASSLGGRGNQPQHFGDGTRLSIL.

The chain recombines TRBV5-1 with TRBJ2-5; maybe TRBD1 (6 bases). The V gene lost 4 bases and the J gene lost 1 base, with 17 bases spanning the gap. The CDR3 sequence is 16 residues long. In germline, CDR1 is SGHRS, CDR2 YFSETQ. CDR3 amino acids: CASSLGQPLSQETQYF. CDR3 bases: TGCGCCAGCAGCCTCGGACAGCCTCTGTCCCAAGAGACCCAGTACTTC.

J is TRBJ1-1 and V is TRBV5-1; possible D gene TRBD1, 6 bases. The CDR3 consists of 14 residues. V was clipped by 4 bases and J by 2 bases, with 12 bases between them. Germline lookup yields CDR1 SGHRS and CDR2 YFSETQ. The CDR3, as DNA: TGCGCCAGCAGCGCCGGGACATCTAACACTGAAGCTTTCTTT. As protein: CASSAGTSNTEAFF.

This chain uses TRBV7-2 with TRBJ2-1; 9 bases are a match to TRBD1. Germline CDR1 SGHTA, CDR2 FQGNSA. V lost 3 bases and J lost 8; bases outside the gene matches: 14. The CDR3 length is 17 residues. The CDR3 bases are TGTGCCAGCAGCTTTAGGTGGACAGGGGTGGGAGATCATGAGCAGTTCTTC. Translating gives CASSFRWTGVGDHEQFF.

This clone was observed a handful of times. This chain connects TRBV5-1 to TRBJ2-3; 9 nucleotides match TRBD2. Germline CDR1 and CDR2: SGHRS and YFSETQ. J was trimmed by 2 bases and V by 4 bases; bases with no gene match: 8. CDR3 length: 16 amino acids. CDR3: CASSTGTSFFTDTQYF. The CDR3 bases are TGCGCCAGCAGCACCGGGACTAGCTTTTTCACAGATACGCAGTATTTT.

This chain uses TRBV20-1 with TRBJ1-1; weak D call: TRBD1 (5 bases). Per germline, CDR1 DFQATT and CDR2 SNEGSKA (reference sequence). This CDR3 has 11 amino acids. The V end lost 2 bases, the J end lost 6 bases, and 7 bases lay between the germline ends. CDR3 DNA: TGCAGTGCTAGAAAAGGGGCTGAAGCTTTCTTT. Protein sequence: CSARKGAEAFF.